Sequencing of this TCR beta chain was carried out in a study of shared clonotypes between healthy human individuals. The CDR3 covers 13 residues. The ends were cut back, 3 bases at V and 8 bases at J, with 10 bases in the middle. Germline CDR1 and CDR2: SGHAT and FQNNGV. To note about this clone: Its cognate antigen is unknown.

Study-wide points: On the whole, naive subsets had larger estimated richness than memory subsets had. For naive CD4 cells, roughly 4.6% of clonotypes were shared across a handful of donors.

On sorted subsets, replicate PCRs used 150 to 250 ng DNA, or some 27,000 T cell genomes. Measured with immunoSEQ multiplex PCR; TCRdb has only the in-frame clones, and not every one. The sample yields some 1.5 million clones, roughly 97% seen once. Every one of the donors was a Caucasian adult that lived in Nashville, Tennessee. The sample taken for sequencing was naive CD4+ T cells sorted from blood. Subset defined: CD45RA+ positively selected. This receptor was obtained from a man aged 25-45 years in good health. V and J are TRBV11-2 and TRBJ2-2; D is perhaps TRBD1 (5 bases). The CDR3, as DNA: TGTGCCAGCAGCTTCCTCAGGGAAGGGGAGCTGTTTTTT. It codes for CASSFLREGELFF.